The rows below give T cell receptor beta chains drawn from one sample of a study of response to subunit inactivated influenza vaccine. TCRdb reprocessed the RT-PCR reads via MiXCR and lists one record per CDR3 protein. Of some 550,000 distinct CDR3 sequences detected, around a quarter appear once; the ten largest clones hold 2.5% to 3%. These same records also appear under a second study, on T cells expressing NK-cell markers.

The input for sequencing was CD4+ T cells sorted from PBMCs, taken approximately 13 days after vaccination. The receptors were gathered from a man aged 50 to 60 who received an inactivated influenza vaccine. The CDR3 runs from the conserved cysteine through the conserved F or W. D genes are given only for firm matches. Where a row states a size, it is once, few, many or the class of an expanded clone; other rows omit it.

>NA|14|NA|TRBV12-3/TRBV12-4|TRBJ2-1
TGTGCCAGCAGTCTAGGGTCCTGGGGAGATGAGCAGTTCTTC
CASSLGSWGDEQFF
>NA|12|NA|TRBV5-8|TRBJ2-3
TGTGCCAGCAGCTTAAAAAGGAATACGCAGTATTTT
CASSLKRNTQYF
>NA|13|NA|TRBV6-9|TRBJ1-2
TGTGCCACTGACAAGGATAGCAACTATGGCTACACCTTC
CATDKDSNYGYTF
>NA|13|few|TRBV20-1|TRBJ2-7
TGCAGTGCGAGCAGGGGGGGTTTCTACGAGCAGTACTTC
CSASRGGFYEQYF
>NA|14|NA|TRBV6-1|TRBJ2-3
TGTGCCAGCAGTCGACTGACTGTCACAGATACGCAGTATTTT
CASSRLTVTDTQYF
>TRBD2|16|few|TRBV5-1|TRBJ2-1
TGCGCCAGCAGCTTGGTCGGGAGGCGACCCGGCAATGAGCAGTTCTTC
CASSLVGRRPGNEQFF
>NA|15|NA|TRBV21-1|TRBJ2-5
TGTGCCAGCAGCACTGGGACAGGAAGCCAAGAGACCCAGTACTTC
CASSTGTGSQETQYF
>NA|14|few|TRBV20-1|TRBJ1-2
TGCAGTGCCCCCGACATCTCAACTAACTATGGCTACACCTTC
CSAPDISTNYGYTF
>TRBD2|14|many|TRBV6-2/TRBV6-3|TRBJ2-2
TGTGCCAGCAGTAGGGGACTAGACACCGGGGAGCTGTTTTTT
CASSRGLDTGELFF
>NA|14|few|TRBV7-2|TRBJ2-7
TGTGCCAGCAGCTTAGTGGGGGTGTACTACGAGCAGTACTTC
CASSLVGVYYEQYF
>TRBD1|14|few|TRBV13|TRBJ2-1
TGTGCCAGCAGCTCGAGAAGACAGGGGAATGAGCAGTTCTTC
CASSSRRQGNEQFF
>TRBD1|13|NA|TRBV7-2|TRBJ2-7
TGTGCCAGCAGCCTGACAGGGAACCACGAGCAGTACTTC
CASSLTGNHEQYF
>NA|15|few|TRBV9|TRBJ1-6
TGTGCCAGCAGCGTTGGGGACATAAATAATTCACCCCTCCACTTT
CASSVGDINNSPLHF
>NA|16|NA|TRBV20-1|TRBJ2-3
TGCAGTGCTAACGACGGGTCTCTCTGGGGGGCAGATACGCAGTATTTT
CSANDGSLWGADTQYF
>TRBD2|15|few|TRBV20-1|TRBJ2-5
TGCAGTGCTAGAGAGGGTACTAGCGCATCGGAGACCCAGTACTTC
CSAREGTSASETQYF
>TRBD1|15|few|TRBV4-1|TRBJ2-1
TGCGCCAGCAGCAGGACAGGGCTTATAAACAATGAGCAGTTCTTC
CASSRTGLINNEQFF
>TRBD1|14|few|TRBV7-2|TRBJ2-5
TGTGCCAGCAGCTTGGACAGGGGAAGGCAGACCCAGTACTTC
CASSLDRGRQTQYF
>NA|17|many|TRBV28|TRBJ2-1
TGTGCCAGCAGTTTATCACACACAACCTCGTTTGCCGATGAGCAGTTCTTC
CASSLSHTTSFADEQFF
>TRBD1|14|many|TRBV2|TRBJ1-2
TGTGCCAGCAGGATGGGACAGGCGACCTATGGCTACACCTTC
CASRMGQATYGYTF
>NA|13|NA|TRBV10-3|TRBJ2-1
TGTGCCATCAGTGAGCGAAAGACTGTGGAGCAGTTCTTC
CAISERKTVEQFF
>NA|13|few|TRBV6-2/TRBV6-3|TRBJ1-5
TGTGCCAGCAGTTACGGTGGTAGGCAGCCCCAGCATTTT
CASSYGGRQPQHF
>TRBD2|17|few|TRBV4-3|TRBJ2-1
TGCGCCAGCAGCAAGGGACTAGCGGGAACCACGGGCAATGAGCAGTTCTTC
CASSKGLAGTTGNEQFF
>TRBD1|15|many|TRBV7-2|TRBJ2-3
TGTGCCAGCAGCTCACAGGGGTCGGGGTCAGATACGCAGTATTTT
CASSSQGSGSDTQYF
>TRBD1|15|few|TRBV7-9|TRBJ2-3
TGTGCCAGCAGCTACCACAGGGGGCGCACAGATACGCAGTATTTT
CASSYHRGRTDTQYF
>TRBD2|13|NA|TRBV6-2/TRBV6-3|TRBJ2-1
TGTGCCAGCAGGCTAGCGGGAAGCAATGAGCAGTTCTTC
CASRLAGSNEQFF
>NA|14|few|TRBV12-3/TRBV12-4|TRBJ2-1
TGTGCCAGCAGTTTGGGGAATTGGGACAATGAGCAGTTCTTC
CASSLGNWDNEQFF
>TRBD1|16|NA|TRBV7-2|TRBJ2-7
TGTGCCAGCAGCTTAGGACAGGGGGCGAATACCTACGAGCAGTACTTC
CASSLGQGANTYEQYF
>NA|16|few|TRBV14|TRBJ2-7
TGTGCCAGCAGCCAAACGGTTGGGCCTCTCTCCTACGAGCAGTACTTC
CASSQTVGPLSYEQYF
>TRBD1|15|NA|TRBV10-2|TRBJ1-4
TGCGCCAGCAGACCAGGAGGACAGGGTGAGGGAAAACTGTTTTTT
CASRPGGQGEGKLFF
>NA|15|NA|TRBV7-2|TRBJ2-6
TGTGCCAGCAGCTCGGGGGACTCTGGGGCCAACGTCCTGACTTTC
CASSSGDSGANVLTF
>TRBD1|17|NA|TRBV4-1|TRBJ2-5
TGCGCCAGCAGCCAAGCCGGGACCTACAGGGGGCAGGAGACCCAGTACTTC
CASSQAGTYRGQETQYF
>NA|12|few|TRBV7-2|TRBJ2-2
TGTGCCAGCAAGGGGGAAGGCGGGGAGCTGTTTTTT
CASKGEGGELFF
>TRBD2|15|few|TRBV28|TRBJ2-1
TGTGCCAGCAGGGGTACCGGGACTAGCAAAATTGAGCAGTTCTTC
CASRGTGTSKIEQFF
>TRBD1|14|NA|TRBV10-3|TRBJ2-2
TGTGCCATCAGTACGACAGGGCTCACCGGGGAGCTGTTTTTT
CAISTTGLTGELFF
>NA|15|NA|TRBV20-1|TRBJ2-3
TGCAGTGCTACGTCGGACCGCGGGAGCACAGATACGCAGTATTTT
CSATSDRGSTDTQYF
>NA|17|few|TRBV12-3/TRBV12-4|TRBJ1-5
TGTGCCAGCAGTCCTCCCGGGGTGTTGGGGAGCAATCAGCCCCAGCATTTT
CASSPPGVLGSNQPQHF
>NA|14|NA|TRBV4-2|TRBJ2-1
TGTGCCAGCAGCCAAGACCAAGGGGGAAATGAGCAGTTCTTC
CASSQDQGGNEQFF
>NA|14|NA|TRBV30|TRBJ2-7
TGTGCCTGGAGACGCAGGGTGCTTTTTTACGAGCAGTACTTC
CAWRRRVLFYEQYF
>NA|14|NA|TRBV5-1|TRBJ2-2
TGCGCCAGCAGCTGGGTACAGATTCCCGGGGAGCTGTTTTTT
CASSWVQIPGELFF
>NA|14|few|TRBV29-1|TRBJ2-4
TGCAGCGCCGAGGACGGCCTAGCCAAAAACATTCAGTACTTC
CSAEDGLAKNIQYF
>NA|15|many|TRBV15|TRBJ2-5
TGTGCCACCAGCAGAGACCCTGGGCCTCAAGAGACCCAGTACTTC
CATSRDPGPQETQYF
>NA|15|few|TRBV5-1|TRBJ1-1
TGCGCCAGCAGCCCGGGGGGCAGCTTGAACACTGAAGCTTTCTTT
CASSPGGSLNTEAFF
>TRBD2|15|NA|TRBV20-1|TRBJ2-7
TGCAGTGCTCAGACAGAGACTAGCGGGAGTCGCGAGCAGTACTTC
CSAQTETSGSREQYF
>NA|15|NA|TRBV4-3|TRBJ2-7
TGCGCCAGCAGCCAAGACAGGACTCGGATGGACGAGCAGTACTTC
CASSQDRTRMDEQYF
>NA|12|few|TRBV29-1|TRBJ2-3
TGCAGCACCAGGGGGGGGACAGATACGCAGTATTTT
CSTRGGTDTQYF
>NA|14|many|TRBV12-3/TRBV12-4|TRBJ1-6
TGTGCCAGCAGTTCCAGGCCAAATAATTCACCCCTCCACTTT
CASSSRPNNSPLHF
>NA|14|few|TRBV25-1|TRBJ1-2
TGTGCCAGCAGTGATTCCGGGGTCGGGTTTGGCTACACCTTC
CASSDSGVGFGYTF
>TRBD2|15|NA|TRBV7-9|TRBJ2-5
TGTGCCAGCAGCTTGGGACGGACTAGTCGGGAGACCCAGTACTTC
CASSLGRTSRETQYF
>NA|18|NA|TRBV21-1|TRBJ2-2
TGTGCCACCAAAGAGATAGCGGGACCAAAGGGGGTCACCGGGGAGCTGTTTTTT
CATKEIAGPKGVTGELFF
>TRBD1|15|few|TRBV28|TRBJ1-4
TGTGCCAGCAGTCCGGGACAGTCAACTAATGAAAAACTGTTTTTT
CASSPGQSTNEKLFF
>NA|14|NA|TRBV20-1|TRBJ1-5
TGCAGTGCTAGATGGGGGCAGGGCAATCAGCCCCAGCATTTT
CSARWGQGNQPQHF
>NA|13|NA|TRBV5-1|TRBJ1-4
TGCGCCAGCAGCGACGCAACTAATGAAAAACTGTTTTTT
CASSDATNEKLFF